A selection of T cell receptor beta chains follows, all from one sample in a study of CDR3 diversity in severe acne. In TCRdb, the PCR reads were re-called with MiXCR into one record per CDR3 protein. Here the sample spans roughly 100,000 distinct CDR3 sequences, 51% being singletons. Sequencing was performed on blood. These receptor sequences come from a male donor with acne. CDR3s include the opening cysteine and the closing phenylalanine or tryptophan. Fields, in order: V gene, D gene, clone size, J gene, CDR3 DNA, CDR3 protein. The D gene is left open where the match is weak. Size values are once, few and many counts, or a class for expanded clones, and some rows have none.

V gene: TRBV6-5
D gene: .
clone size: few
J gene: TRBJ2-5
CDR3 DNA: TGTGCCAGCAGTTATCACCAGGCCGGAACACAAGAGACCCAGTACTTC
CDR3 protein: CASSYHQAGTQETQYF

V gene: TRBV7-9
D gene: TRBD2
clone size: .
J gene: TRBJ2-5
CDR3 DNA: TGTGCCAGCAGCGTCTCTAGCGGGAGTGAGACCCAGTACTTC
CDR3 protein: CASSVSSGSETQYF

V gene: TRBV4-2
D gene: .
clone size: .
J gene: TRBJ1-1
CDR3 DNA: TGTGCCAGCAGCCCGAAGGCTGGACTTGAAGCTTTCTTT
CDR3 protein: CASSPKAGLEAFF

V gene: TRBV7-8
D gene: .
clone size: .
J gene: TRBJ2-7
CDR3 DNA: TGTGCCAGCAGCTTAGCGCTGGGGGACTACGAGCAGTACTTC
CDR3 protein: CASSLALGDYEQYF

V gene: TRBV5-6
D gene: TRBD1
clone size: .
J gene: TRBJ2-7
CDR3 DNA: TGTGCCAGCAGCTTGGGGGGACAGTCCTACGAGCAGTACTTC
CDR3 protein: CASSLGGQSYEQYF

V gene: TRBV13
D gene: TRBD1
clone size: .
J gene: TRBJ2-3
CDR3 DNA: TGTGCCAGCAGCACCTGGACAGGTAGCACAGATACGCAGTATTTT
CDR3 protein: CASSTWTGSTDTQYF

V gene: TRBV5-1
D gene: .
clone size: many
J gene: TRBJ2-6
CDR3 DNA: TGCGCCAGCAGCTTGGCCGGGGGGCTCGGGGCCAACGTCCTGACTTTC
CDR3 protein: CASSLAGGLGANVLTF

V gene: TRBV19
D gene: TRBD2
clone size: .
J gene: TRBJ2-3
CDR3 DNA: TGTGCCAGTAGTATCCCGGGTGGAGCGGGAGAAGATACGCAGTATTTT
CDR3 protein: CASSIPGGAGEDTQYF

V gene: TRBV11-2
D gene: .
clone size: once
J gene: TRBJ2-5
CDR3 DNA: TGTGCCAGCAGCTTAGGCAGGGGCCGGGAGACCCAGTACTTC
CDR3 protein: CASSLGRGRETQYF

V gene: TRBV2
D gene: .
clone size: .
J gene: TRBJ2-7
CDR3 DNA: TGTGCCAGCATAGGATTAGCATCCTACGAGCAGTACTTC
CDR3 protein: CASIGLASYEQYF

V gene: TRBV7-9
D gene: .
clone size: many
J gene: TRBJ2-7
CDR3 DNA: TGTGCCAGCAGCCTGGTACAGGACTCCTACGAGCAGTACTTC
CDR3 protein: CASSLVQDSYEQYF

V gene: TRBV2
D gene: .
clone size: many
J gene: TRBJ1-6
CDR3 DNA: TGTGCCAGCAGTGAAGACGGAAAGGGTTATAATTCACCCCTCCACTTT
CDR3 protein: CASSEDGKGYNSPLHF

V gene: TRBV7-8
D gene: .
clone size: .
J gene: TRBJ1-3
CDR3 DNA: .
CDR3 protein: CASSLPTGGDTEAFFGQGTIYF

V gene: TRBV25-1
D gene: .
clone size: .
J gene: TRBJ1-4
CDR3 DNA: TGTGCCAGCAGTGAATATGCGGTCGGGGTTGAAAAACTGTTTTTT
CDR3 protein: CASSEYAVGVEKLFF

V gene: TRBV2
D gene: TRBD2
clone size: many
J gene: TRBJ2-7
CDR3 DNA: TGTGCCAGCAGTGATGATTCAGGGAGGGCGGGTGGCGAGCAGTACTTC
CDR3 protein: CASSDDSGRAGGEQYF

V gene: TRBV12-3/TRBV12-4
D gene: .
clone size: .
J gene: TRBJ1-5
CDR3 DNA: TGTGCCATCAGTGAGTCTTCGTCACAGCCCCAGCATTTT
CDR3 protein: CAISESSSQPQHF

V gene: TRBV3-1
D gene: .
clone size: few
J gene: TRBJ2-3
CDR3 DNA: TGTGCCAGCAGTGGGGTACGCACAGATACGCAGTATTTT
CDR3 protein: CASSGVRTDTQYF

V gene: TRBV7-2
D gene: TRBD2
clone size: medium-sized
J gene: TRBJ2-3
CDR3 DNA: TGTGCCAGCAGCGCGGGGGAGGCTTATACGCAGTATTTT
CDR3 protein: CASSAGEAYTQYF

V gene: TRBV20-1
D gene: TRBD1
clone size: many
J gene: TRBJ1-4
CDR3 DNA: TGCAGTGCTAGAGCGACCGGGACAGATTTTGAAAAACTGTTTTTT
CDR3 protein: CSARATGTDFEKLFF

V gene: TRBV29-1
D gene: .
clone size: many
J gene: TRBJ1-1
CDR3 DNA: TGCAGCCTTAGCCCGGGGGGGCGCGGCACTGAAGCTTTCTTT
CDR3 protein: CSLSPGGRGTEAFF

V gene: TRBV19
D gene: .
clone size: .
J gene: TRBJ1-5
CDR3 DNA: TGTGCCAGTAGTAGGGGACCCCGGGATCAGCCCCAGCATTTT
CDR3 protein: CASSRGPRDQPQHF

V gene: TRBV5-6
D gene: .
clone size: many
J gene: TRBJ1-1
CDR3 DNA: TGTGCCAGCAGCTTGGGCAGGGAGGCTGAAGCTTTCTTT
CDR3 protein: CASSLGREAEAFF

V gene: TRBV6-5
D gene: TRBD2
clone size: .
J gene: TRBJ2-5
CDR3 DNA: TGTGCCAGTAGCAGGTGGGAGGGCCAAGAGACCCAGTACTTC
CDR3 protein: CASSRWEGQETQYF

V gene: TRBV9
D gene: .
clone size: few
J gene: TRBJ1-3
CDR3 DNA: TGTGCCAGCAGCGTAGGTCGACGGGAACCTGGAAACACCATATATTTT
CDR3 protein: CASSVGRREPGNTIYF

V gene: TRBV7-8
D gene: TRBD2
clone size: many
J gene: TRBJ2-5
CDR3 DNA: TGTGCCAGCACCTCCGTTGGACTAGCGGGAGGGCCCTCGAGAGAGACCCAGTACTTC
CDR3 protein: CASTSVGLAGGPSRETQYF

V gene: TRBV19
D gene: .
clone size: .
J gene: TRBJ2-7
CDR3 DNA: TGTGCCAGTAGTGCTGCCAGAGAGTACGAGCAGTACTTC
CDR3 protein: CASSAAREYEQYF

V gene: TRBV7-2
D gene: .
clone size: many
J gene: TRBJ2-7
CDR3 DNA: TGTGCCAGCAGCTTAGGTCGGGCGGGATCCTACGAGCAGTACTTC
CDR3 protein: CASSLGRAGSYEQYF

V gene: TRBV6-5
D gene: .
clone size: once
J gene: TRBJ1-1
CDR3 DNA: TGTGCCAGCAGTTACTCTGCGGGTGAAGCTTTCTTT
CDR3 protein: CASSYSAGEAFF

V gene: TRBV6-2/TRBV6-3
D gene: TRBD1
clone size: .
J gene: TRBJ2-5
CDR3 DNA: TGTGCCAGCAGTCCCGGACAGGGACGCACTGAGACCCAGTACTTC
CDR3 protein: CASSPGQGRTETQYF

V gene: TRBV6-4
D gene: TRBD2
clone size: many
J gene: TRBJ2-3
CDR3 DNA: TGTGCCAGCAGTTACCTAGCGGGGGGCACAGATACGCAGTATTTT
CDR3 protein: CASSYLAGGTDTQYF

V gene: TRBV9
D gene: .
clone size: once
J gene: TRBJ1-3
CDR3 DNA: TGTGCCAGCAGTGCCGACGGAAACTCTGGAAACACCATATATTTT
CDR3 protein: CASSADGNSGNTIYF

V gene: TRBV7-2
D gene: TRBD1
clone size: medium-sized
J gene: TRBJ2-1
CDR3 DNA: TGTGCCAGCAGCTTAGGGGACAGGGCTTACAATGAGCAGTTCTTC
CDR3 protein: CASSLGDRAYNEQFF

V gene: TRBV29-1
D gene: TRBD1
clone size: medium-sized
J gene: TRBJ2-7
CDR3 DNA: TGCAGCGTTGAGAGCACTGGGACAGCGAATACCTACGAGCAGTACTTC
CDR3 protein: CSVESTGTANTYEQYF

V gene: TRBV19
D gene: TRBD1
clone size: .
J gene: TRBJ1-2
CDR3 DNA: TGTGCCAGTAGGACGACAGGGCCAGCTAACTATGGCTACACCTTC
CDR3 protein: CASRTTGPANYGYTF

V gene: TRBV7-9
D gene: TRBD2
clone size: .
J gene: TRBJ2-1
CDR3 DNA: TGTGCCAGCAGTTTAGGGGTTAGCGGGGACTTCCAGGAGCAGTTCTTC
CDR3 protein: CASSLGVSGDFQEQFF

V gene: TRBV2
D gene: TRBD2
clone size: many
J gene: TRBJ2-1
CDR3 DNA: TGTGCCAGCAGTGACACGCGCGGGAGGGCCAGGAATGAGCAGTTCTTC
CDR3 protein: CASSDTRGRARNEQFF

V gene: TRBV7-9
D gene: TRBD1
clone size: .
J gene: TRBJ2-3
CDR3 DNA: TGTGCCAGCAGCTGGGACAGGGCATATCGTACGCAGTATTTT
CDR3 protein: CASSWDRAYRTQYF

V gene: TRBV7-6
D gene: TRBD2
clone size: many
J gene: TRBJ2-7
CDR3 DNA: TGTGCCAGCAGCTTAGCCCCTCTAGCGGGAGGCATCTACGAGCAGTACTTC
CDR3 protein: CASSLAPLAGGIYEQYF

V gene: TRBV20-1
D gene: TRBD1
clone size: .
J gene: TRBJ2-7
CDR3 DNA: TGCAGTGCTAGACCGGGACAGGGCCCGTACGAGCAGTACTTC
CDR3 protein: CSARPGQGPYEQYF

V gene: TRBV27
D gene: .
clone size: few
J gene: TRBJ2-5
CDR3 DNA: TGTGCCAGCAGTTCGCAACCTTTTCGAGGAGAGACCCAGTACTTC
CDR3 protein: CASSSQPFRGETQYF

V gene: TRBV27
D gene: .
clone size: .
J gene: TRBJ2-6
CDR3 DNA: TGTGCCAGCAGTTTAAGGATAAACACCGGGGCCAACGTCCTGACTTTC
CDR3 protein: CASSLRINTGANVLTF

V gene: TRBV7-9
D gene: TRBD2
clone size: .
J gene: TRBJ2-7
CDR3 DNA: TGTGCCAGCAGTTCAGGACTAGCGGGATGGCGTGAGCAGTACTTC
CDR3 protein: CASSSGLAGWREQYF

V gene: TRBV7-8
D gene: .
clone size: .
J gene: TRBJ2-5
CDR3 DNA: TGTGCCAGCAGCGAACACCGTCCGGTAGAGACCCAGTACTTC
CDR3 protein: CASSEHRPVETQYF

V gene: TRBV19
D gene: TRBD1
clone size: many
J gene: TRBJ2-5
CDR3 DNA: TGTGCCAGTAGCGGATATACAGGGGGAGAGGGGGAGACCCAGTACTTC
CDR3 protein: CASSGYTGGEGETQYF

V gene: TRBV6-1
D gene: TRBD2
clone size: many
J gene: TRBJ2-1
CDR3 DNA: TGTGCCAGCACTATGAAGCGGGAGAGAAACAATGAGCAGTTCTTC
CDR3 protein: CASTMKRERNNEQFF

V gene: TRBV25-1
D gene: TRBD1
clone size: once
J gene: TRBJ1-2
CDR3 DNA: TGTGCCAGCAGTACATACACAGGGGATGGCTACACCTTC
CDR3 protein: CASSTYTGDGYTF

V gene: TRBV2
D gene: .
clone size: .
J gene: TRBJ2-2
CDR3 DNA: TGTGCCAGCAGTGATGGATCCACCGGGGAGCTGTTTTTT
CDR3 protein: CASSDGSTGELFF